This T cell receptor beta chain was identified during a study of blood T cell repertoires in COVID-19. Study as a whole: Some COVID-19 samples were acute and others convalescent; all came from the United States, Italy and Spain. In each case, the material was cDNA or gDNA derived from T cells, B-cell-depleted T cells, or PBMCs.

In the original workflow: Amplifying reference gene primers gave estimates of nucleated cell counts. Profiled with immunoSEQ multiplex PCR; TCRdb holds only in-frame clones, not every one. V and J calls and clone size come straight from that table; D and trimming were deduced from the DNA. The sample records roughly 200,000 clones, 84% being singletons. V was pared by 5 bases and J by 8 bases, with 13 bases between. CDR3 length equals 13 residues. In germline, CDR1 is KGHSH, CDR2 LQKENI. In Seattle, patients joined the study during active infection and were tracked longitudinally. The rearrangement uses TRBV18 and TRBJ2-1; D not resolved. The receptor was derived from a woman at least 80 years old with COVID-19, enrolled during active disease. The sequenced sample consisted of peripheral blood. The CDR3 DNA follows: TGTGCCAGCTCAATATTAGTTTATCATGAGCAGTTCTTC. It is translated as CASSILVYHEQFF. Full variable domain (rest looked up from reference TRBV18 and TRBJ2-1): NAGVMQNPRHLVRRRGQEARLRCSPMKGHSHVYWYRQLPEEGLKFMVYLQKENIIDESGMPKERFSAEFPKEGPSILRIQQVVRGDSAAYFCASSILVYHEQFFGPGTRLTVL.